This T cell receptor beta chain was sequenced for a study of T cells after somatic rescue of genetic block. This clone has more than one count but fewer than ten. Data came from immunoSEQ multiplex PCR; TCRdb stores just in-frame clones and leaves some out. The sample contains over 55,000 clones, 92% of which appear only once. The sample taken for sequencing was peripheral blood mononuclear cells (PBMCs). The sequence was obtained from a man aged 40-50 years.

Here the CDR3 DNA reads TGTGCCAGCAGCCAACCGCCCGACGGCGAGCAGTACTTC. Translated: CASSQPPDGEQYF. J is TRBJ2-7 and V is TRBV4-2; D remains ambiguous. Trimming cost V 2 bases and J 6 bases, with 11 bases left between them. The CDR3 contains 13 residues. Germline lookup yields CDR1 LGHNA and CDR2 YNFKEQ.